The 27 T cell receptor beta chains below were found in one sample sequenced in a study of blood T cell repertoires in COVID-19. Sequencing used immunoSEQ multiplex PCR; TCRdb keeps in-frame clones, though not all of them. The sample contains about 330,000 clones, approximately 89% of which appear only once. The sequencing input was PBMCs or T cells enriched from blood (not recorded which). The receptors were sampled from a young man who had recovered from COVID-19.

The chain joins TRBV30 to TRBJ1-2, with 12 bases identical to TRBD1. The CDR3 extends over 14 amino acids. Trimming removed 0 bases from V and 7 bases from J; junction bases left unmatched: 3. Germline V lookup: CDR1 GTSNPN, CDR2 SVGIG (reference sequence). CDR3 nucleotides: TGTGCCTGGAGTGTAGGGACAGGGGGCGTTGGCTACACCTTC. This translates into CAWSVGTGGVGYTF.

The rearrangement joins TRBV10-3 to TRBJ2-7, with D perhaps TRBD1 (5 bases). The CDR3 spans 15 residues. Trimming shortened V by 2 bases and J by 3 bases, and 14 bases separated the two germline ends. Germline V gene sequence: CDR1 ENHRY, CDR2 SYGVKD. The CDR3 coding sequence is TGTGCCATCAGTGAGGGAGCAGGGTTCTTCTACGAGCAGTACTTC. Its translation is CAISEGAGFFYEQYF.

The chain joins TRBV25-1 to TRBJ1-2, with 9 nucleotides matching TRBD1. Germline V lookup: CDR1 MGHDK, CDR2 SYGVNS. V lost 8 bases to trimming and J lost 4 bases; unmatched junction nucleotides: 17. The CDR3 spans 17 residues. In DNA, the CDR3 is TGTGCCAGCTTGGGACAGGGCCAATGGAGAAGGAGCTATGGCTACACCTTC. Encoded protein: CASLGQGQWRRSYGYTF.

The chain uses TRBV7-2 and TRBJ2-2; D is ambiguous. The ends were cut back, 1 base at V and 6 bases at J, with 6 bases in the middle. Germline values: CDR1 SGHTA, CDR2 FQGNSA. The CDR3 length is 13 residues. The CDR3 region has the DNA TGTGCCAGCAGCTTAGGCGTTGCCGGGGAGCTGTTTTTT. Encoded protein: CASSLGVAGELFF.

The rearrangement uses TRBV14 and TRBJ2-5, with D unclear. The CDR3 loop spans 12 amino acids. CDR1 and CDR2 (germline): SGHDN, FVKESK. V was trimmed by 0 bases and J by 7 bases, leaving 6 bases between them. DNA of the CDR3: TGTGCCAGCAGCCAAGATCTAGGGACCCAGTACTTC. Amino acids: CASSQDLGTQYF.

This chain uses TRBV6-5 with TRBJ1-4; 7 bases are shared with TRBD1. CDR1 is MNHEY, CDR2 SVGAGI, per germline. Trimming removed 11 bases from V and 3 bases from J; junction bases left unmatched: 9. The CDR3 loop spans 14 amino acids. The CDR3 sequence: CAASHGTANEKLFF. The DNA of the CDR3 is TGTGCCGCCTCACATGGGACAGCTAATGAAAAACTGTTTTTT.

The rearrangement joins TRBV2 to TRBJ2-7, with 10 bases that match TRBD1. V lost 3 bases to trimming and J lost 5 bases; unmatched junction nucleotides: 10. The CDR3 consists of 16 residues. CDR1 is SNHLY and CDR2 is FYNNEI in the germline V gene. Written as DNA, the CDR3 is TGTGCCAGCAGTGACCCCCGGGACAGGGGAGCTCACGAGCAGTACTTC. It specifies CASSDPRDRGAHEQYF.

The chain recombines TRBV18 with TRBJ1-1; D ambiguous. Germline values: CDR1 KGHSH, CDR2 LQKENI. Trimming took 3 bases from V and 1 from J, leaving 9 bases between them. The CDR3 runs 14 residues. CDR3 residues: CASSPAAANTEAFF. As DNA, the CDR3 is TGTGCCAGCTCACCGGCGGCAGCGAACACTGAAGCTTTCTTT.

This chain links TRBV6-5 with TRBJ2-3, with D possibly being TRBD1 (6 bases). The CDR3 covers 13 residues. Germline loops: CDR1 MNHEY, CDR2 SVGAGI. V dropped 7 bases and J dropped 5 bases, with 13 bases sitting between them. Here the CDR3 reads CASKKQGIDTQYF. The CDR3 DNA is TGTGCCAGCAAAAAACAGGGTATAGATACGCAGTATTTT.

The CDR3 DNA follows: TGCAGCGTTGTAGTTGCCAGGGAAGGGGGCTACACCTTC. It yields the protein CSVVVAREGGYTF. The rearrangement uses TRBV29-1 and TRBJ1-2; D possibly corresponds to TRBD1 (5 bases). Germline loops: CDR1 SQVTM, CDR2 ANQGSEA. CDR3 length: 13 amino acids. With 4 bases removed from V and 8 bases from J, the gap between germline ends came to 17 bases.

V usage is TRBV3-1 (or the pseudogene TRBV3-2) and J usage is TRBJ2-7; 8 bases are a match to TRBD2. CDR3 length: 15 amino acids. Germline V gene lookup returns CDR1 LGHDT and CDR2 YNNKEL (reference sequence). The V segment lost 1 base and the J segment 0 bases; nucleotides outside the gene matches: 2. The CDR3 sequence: CASSQVLAGSYEQYF. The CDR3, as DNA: TGTGCCAGCAGCCAAGTTCTAGCGGGCTCCTACGAGCAGTACTTC.

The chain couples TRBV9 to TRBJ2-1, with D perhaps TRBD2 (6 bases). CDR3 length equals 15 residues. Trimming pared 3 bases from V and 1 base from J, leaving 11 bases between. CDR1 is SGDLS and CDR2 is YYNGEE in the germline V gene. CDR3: CASSAVGGSYNEQFF. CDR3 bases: TGTGCCAGCAGCGCCGTCGGGGGATCCTACAATGAGCAGTTCTTC.

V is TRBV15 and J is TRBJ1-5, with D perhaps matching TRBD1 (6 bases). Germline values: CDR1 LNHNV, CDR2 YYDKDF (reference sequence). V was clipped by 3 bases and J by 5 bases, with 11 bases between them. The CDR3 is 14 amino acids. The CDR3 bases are TGTGCCACCAGCAGGGTGACAGGCCATCAGCCCCAGCATTTT. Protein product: CATSRVTGHQPQHF. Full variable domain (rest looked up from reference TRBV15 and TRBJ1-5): DAMVIQNPRYQVTQFGKPVTLSCSQTLNHNVMYWYQQKSSQAPKLLFHYYDKDFNNEADTPDNFQSRRPNTSFCFLDIRSPGLGDTAMYLCATSRVTGHQPQHFGDGTRLSIL.

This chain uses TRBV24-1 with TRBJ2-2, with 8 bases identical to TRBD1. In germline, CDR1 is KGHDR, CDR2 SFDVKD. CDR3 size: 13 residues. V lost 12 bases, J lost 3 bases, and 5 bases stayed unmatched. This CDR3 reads CAASRGHTGELFF. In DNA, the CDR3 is TGTGCCGCATCCAGGGGGCACACCGGGGAGCTGTTTTTT.

The CDR3, as DNA: TGTGCCAGTAGTAAGGACAGGTGGGATCAGCCCCAGCATTTT. Residues: CASSKDRWDQPQHF. This chain uses TRBV19 with TRBJ1-5; 7 positions match TRBD1. V shed 4 bases, J shed 5 bases, and the junction held 5 bases outside the gene matches. CDR1 LNHDA and CDR2 SQIVND come from the germline V gene (reference sequence). The CDR3 has 14 residues. The full variable domain, its missing parts supplied by reference TRBV19 and TRBJ1-5, is DGGITQSPKYLFRKEGQNVTLSCEQNLNHDAMYWYRQDPGQGLRLIYYSQIVNDFQKGDIAEGYSVSREKKESFPLTVTSAQKNPTAFYLCASSKDRWDQPQHFGDGTRLSIL.

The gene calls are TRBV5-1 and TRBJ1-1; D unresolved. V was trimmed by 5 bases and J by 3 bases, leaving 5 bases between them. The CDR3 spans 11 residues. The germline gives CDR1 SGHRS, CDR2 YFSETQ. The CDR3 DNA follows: TGCGCCAGCAGGAGCGACACTGAAGCTTTCTTT. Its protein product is CASRSDTEAFF.

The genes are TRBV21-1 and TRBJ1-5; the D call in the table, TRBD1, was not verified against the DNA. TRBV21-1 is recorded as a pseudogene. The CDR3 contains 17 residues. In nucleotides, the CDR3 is TGTGCCAGCAGCAAGATCCGGGACAGGGTCAAATATCAGCCCCAGCATTTT. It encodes CASSKIRDRVKYQPQHF.

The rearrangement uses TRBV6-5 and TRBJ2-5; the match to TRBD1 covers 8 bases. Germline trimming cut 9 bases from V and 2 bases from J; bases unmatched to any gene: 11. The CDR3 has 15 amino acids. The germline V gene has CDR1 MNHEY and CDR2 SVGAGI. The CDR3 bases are TGTGCCAGAACCTGGGGACAGGATAAACAAGAGACCCAGTACTTC. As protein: CARTWGQDKQETQYF.

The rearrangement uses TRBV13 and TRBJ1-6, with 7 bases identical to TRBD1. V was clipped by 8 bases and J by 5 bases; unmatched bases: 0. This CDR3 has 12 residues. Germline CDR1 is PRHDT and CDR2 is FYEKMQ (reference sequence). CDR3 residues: CASGQDNSPLHF. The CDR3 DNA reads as TGTGCCAGCGGACAGGATAATTCACCCCTCCACTTT.

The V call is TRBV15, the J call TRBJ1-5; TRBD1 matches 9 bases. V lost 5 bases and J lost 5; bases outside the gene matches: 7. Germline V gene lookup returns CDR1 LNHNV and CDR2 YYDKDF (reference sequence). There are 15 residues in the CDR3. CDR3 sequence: CATSGGQGWHQPQHF. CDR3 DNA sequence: TGTGCCACCAGCGGAGGACAGGGGTGGCATCAGCCCCAGCATTTT.

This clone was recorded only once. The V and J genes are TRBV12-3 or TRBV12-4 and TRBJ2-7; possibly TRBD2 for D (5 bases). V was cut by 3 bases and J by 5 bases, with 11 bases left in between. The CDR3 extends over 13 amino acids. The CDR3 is CASSLELVNEQYF. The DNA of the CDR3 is TGTGCCAGCAGTTTGGAACTAGTAAACGAGCAGTACTTC.

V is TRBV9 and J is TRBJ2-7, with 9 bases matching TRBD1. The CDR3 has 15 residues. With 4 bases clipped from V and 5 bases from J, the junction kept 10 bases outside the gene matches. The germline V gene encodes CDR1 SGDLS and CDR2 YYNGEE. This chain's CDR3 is CASSRIPGQGNEQYF. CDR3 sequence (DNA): TGTGCCAGCAGCAGAATCCCGGGACAGGGCAACGAGCAGTACTTC.

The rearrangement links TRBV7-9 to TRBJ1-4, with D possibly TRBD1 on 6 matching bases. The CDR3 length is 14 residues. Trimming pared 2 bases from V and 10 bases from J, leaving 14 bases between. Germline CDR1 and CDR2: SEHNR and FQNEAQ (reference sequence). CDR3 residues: CASSLSGPRGKLFF. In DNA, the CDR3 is TGTGCCAGCAGCTTAAGTGGGCCCAGGGGAAAACTGTTTTTT. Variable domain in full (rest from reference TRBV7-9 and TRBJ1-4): DTGVSQNPRHKITKRGQNVTFRCDPISEHNRLYWYRQTLGQGPEFLTYFQNEAQLEKSRLLSDRFSAERPKGSFSTLEIQRTEQGDSAMYLCASSLSGPRGKLFFGSGTQLSVL.

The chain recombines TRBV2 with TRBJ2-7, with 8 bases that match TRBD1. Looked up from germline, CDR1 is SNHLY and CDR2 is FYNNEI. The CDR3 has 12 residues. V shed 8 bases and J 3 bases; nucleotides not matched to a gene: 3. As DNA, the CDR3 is TGTGCCAGCGGACAGGGTTTCTACGAGCAGTACTTC. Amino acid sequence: CASGQGFYEQYF.

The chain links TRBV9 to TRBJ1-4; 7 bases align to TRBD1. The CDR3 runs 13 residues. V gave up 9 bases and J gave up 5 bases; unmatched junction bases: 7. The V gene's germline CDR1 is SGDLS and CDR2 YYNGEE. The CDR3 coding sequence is TGTGCCAAAGGCGGAGGGGGCAATGAAAAACTGTTTTTT. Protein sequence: CAKGGGGNEKLFF.

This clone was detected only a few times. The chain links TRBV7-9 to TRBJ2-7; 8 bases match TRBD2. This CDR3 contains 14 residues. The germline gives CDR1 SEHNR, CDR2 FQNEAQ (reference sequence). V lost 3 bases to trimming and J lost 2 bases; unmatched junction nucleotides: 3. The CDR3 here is CASSFGRGAYEQYF. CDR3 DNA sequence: TGTGCCAGCAGCTTCGGGCGGGGGGCCTACGAGCAGTACTTC.

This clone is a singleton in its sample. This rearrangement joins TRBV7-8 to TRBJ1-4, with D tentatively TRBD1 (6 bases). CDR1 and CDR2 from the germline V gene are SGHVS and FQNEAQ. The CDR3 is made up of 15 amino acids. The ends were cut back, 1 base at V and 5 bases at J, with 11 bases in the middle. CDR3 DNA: TGTGCCAGCAGCTTAGTACAGGGAGTAAATGAAAAACTGTTTTTT. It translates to CASSLVQGVNEKLFF.